The clone carrying this TCR beta chain has only one observation. The sample originates from a study of blood T cell repertoires in COVID-19. Study context: The origin of the acute and convalescent COVID-19 samples was the United States, Italy and Spain. Nucleic acid was either cDNA or gDNA, and it came from T cells, B-cell-depleted T cells, or PBMCs.

In the authors' workflow: Amplifying reference gene primers gave estimates of nucleated cell counts. Clones were read by immunoSEQ multiplex PCR, and TCRdb kept only the in-frame ones, dropping some. That table supplies the V and J calls and clone size; D and trimming were determined from the DNA. Of hundreds of thousands of clones listed, roughly 83% were seen once; the top ten hold 7.4%. CDR3 size: 16 residues. Trimming took off 0 bases at V and 5 bases at J, with 16 bases between the two ends. Germline assignment: CDR1 MGHRA and CDR2 YSYEKL. V is TRBV4-1 and J is TRBJ2-5; possibly TRBD1 for D (6 bases). The material sequenced was peripheral blood. The sequence came from a woman in her 50s with acute or convalescent COVID-19. Here the CDR3 DNA reads TGCGCCAGCAGCCAAGATCTTAGGGGGAGCTGGGAGACCCAGTACTTC. Translated, it gives CASSQDLRGSWETQYF.